This TCR beta chain was captured in a study of response to subunit inactivated influenza vaccine. MiXCR, run by TCRdb on the RT-PCR reads, gives a single entry per CDR3 protein. Of around 200,000 distinct CDR3 sequences in the sample, around 12% are singletons; the top ten hold 25% to 35%. V trimming: 4 bases; J trimming: 5 bases; junction bases outside the gene matches: 10. Germline V gives CDR1 MGHRA, CDR2 YSYEKL. This CDR3 has 17 residues. At least ten counts were recorded for this clonotype. These records were also assigned to another study, of T cells expressing NK-cell markers. That study reports: The authors made TCR beta cDNA libraries by 5'RACE template switching. This switching added a universal primer site and UMIs.

The receptor was derived from a man between 50 and 59 years old who received an inactivated influenza vaccine. The rearrangement uses TRBV4-1 and TRBJ2-2, with 10 positions matching TRBD1. This specimen was CD8+ T cells sorted from PBMCs, taken less than 13 days after vaccination. The CDR3 region has the DNA TGCGCCAGCAGCCTTGAGGACAGGGGGGTATGGACCGGGGAGCTGTTTTTT. Its protein product is CASSLEDRGVWTGELFF.